This T cell receptor (beta chain) was recorded in a study of neurological immune-mediated disorders (dated by TCRdb to between 2018 and 2021). For the wider study: Using UMI-based sequencing, the study compared peripheral blood TCR-beta repertoires from patients with HTLV-I-associated myelopathy (HAM/TSP), patients with multiple sclerosis, and healthy controls. Longitudinal samples, technical triplicates and paired sorted CD4+ and CD8+ T-cell subsets, alongside PBMC samples, were included among the roughly 110 TCR-beta libraries. Of the approximately 68 subjects in the cohort, about 14 were HAM/TSP patients, around 34 were multiple sclerosis patients, and some 20 were healthy controls. Results the study describes overall, beyond this receptor: TCR clonal expansion was highest in HAM/TSP patients and lowest in MS patients, with MS patients falling below even healthy controls. No identical CDR3 amino acid sequences were found to be shared among expanded clones across subjects, suggesting that TCR-beta repertoires were private in all groups.

As for this clonotype: The antigen it binds to is not known. No base quality values were provided; no much bigger clone lies one nucleotide off.

Libraries from unsorted PBMCs were made from 2 million PBMCs kept in RNAlater at -80 degrees C until RNA extraction. PBMCs were separated from peripheral blood using Ficoll-Hypaque density gradient centrifugation and then cryopreserved in liquid nitrogen. cDNA was synthesized by template-switch 5'RACE using a primer with a 10-nucleotide random unique molecular identifier that tagged each TCR transcript. Each sequencing run produced over 180 million TCR-beta sequences covering 15-18 subjects. The RNeasy kit was used for extraction of total RNA. Using the KAPA Real-time Library Amplification kit, TCR-beta VDJ regions were amplified with primers for the TCR constant region and the 5'RACE anchor. Sample indexes and Illumina adaptors were added in a first PCR, and a second PCR then increased library yield. After Ampure bead purification, the roughly 650 bp TCR product was size-selected on a 2% E-gel SizeSelection system. Before pooling, library quality was assessed on a Bioanalyzer, concentration was determined with Qubit, and library quantification was performed with the Kapa Library Quantification kit. Paired-end 2 x 150 bp sequencing of the libraries was performed on an Illumina HiSeq 2500. To increase sequence diversity, about 23-32% phiX was spiked into each library pool. Regarding the original processing steps: Quality-filtered reads were processed with the UMI-based MiGEC pipeline, which removed over 80% of raw TCR sequences during error correction. IMGT germline references were used for aligning VDJ genes, and each clonotype was defined as a unique CDR3 amino acid sequence together with its V-J genes. Clonal expansion, Shannon diversity and CDR3 relatedness (CalcPairwiseDistances, ClusterSamples) were evaluated with VDJtools, and phylogenetic trees were built with CLCbio workbench. Clones with at least 8 unique UMIs were defined as expanded, with this threshold being based on coefficient-of-variation modelling across technical triplicates. TCRdb trimmed the raw reads at Q25, called clones with MiXCR and kept productive beta chains. Rows matching on CDR3 protein sequence are summarized as one entry with the most common DNA and genes. The V and J calls reflect TCRdb's pipeline rather than the authors' work. The sample table contains around 18,000 distinct CDR3 sequences; only one count was recorded for around 28% of them. 33% of the sample belongs to the ten largest clones.

CDR1 and CDR2 were assigned from the germline V gene (reference sequence) as DFQATT and SNEGSKA. V is pruned by 5 bases and J by 5 bases, leaving 5 bases of the junction without a gene match. CDR3 length: 13 amino acids, cysteine to phenylalanine. Only the CDR3 region is kept as DNA, spanning 39 bases read in frame from base 1. The chain is made from TRBV20-1 and TRBJ2-3, with 9 middle bases fitting TRBD1. The sample taken for sequencing was PBMCs. This sequence was found in a man aged 50-59 years with HTLV-1-associated myelopathy (HAM/TSP). CDR3 sequence: CSAFGTGQDTQYF. The bases read TGCAGTGCTTTCGGGACAGGGCAAGATACGCAGTATTTT.